The clone carrying this TCR beta chain is categorized as medium-sized (0.01 to 0.1%). These data originate in a study of patients and donors after allogeneic stem cell transplantation. The CDR3 runs to 13 residues. V lost 6 bases to trimming and J lost 0 bases, with 8 bases between them. CDR1 and CDR2 (germline): SGHTA, FQGTGA. TCRdb processed the RT-PCR reads anew with MiXCR; each CDR3 protein has one entry. The sample holds 20,000 or so distinct CDR3 sequences, roughly 5% seen once. Sequenced input: blood, either unsorted or a sorted T cell fraction (not recorded which). The chain couples TRBV7-3 to TRBJ1-1, with D unclear. The TCR was taken from a human donor who was either an allogeneic HSCT recipient or a stem cell or donor lymphocyte infusion donor (not recorded which). It is not recorded whose cells these are; they may come from a transplant donor. This CDR3 reads CASRQNMNTEAFF. Here the CDR3 DNA reads TGTGCCAGCAGGCAGAACATGAACACTGAAGCTTTCTTT.